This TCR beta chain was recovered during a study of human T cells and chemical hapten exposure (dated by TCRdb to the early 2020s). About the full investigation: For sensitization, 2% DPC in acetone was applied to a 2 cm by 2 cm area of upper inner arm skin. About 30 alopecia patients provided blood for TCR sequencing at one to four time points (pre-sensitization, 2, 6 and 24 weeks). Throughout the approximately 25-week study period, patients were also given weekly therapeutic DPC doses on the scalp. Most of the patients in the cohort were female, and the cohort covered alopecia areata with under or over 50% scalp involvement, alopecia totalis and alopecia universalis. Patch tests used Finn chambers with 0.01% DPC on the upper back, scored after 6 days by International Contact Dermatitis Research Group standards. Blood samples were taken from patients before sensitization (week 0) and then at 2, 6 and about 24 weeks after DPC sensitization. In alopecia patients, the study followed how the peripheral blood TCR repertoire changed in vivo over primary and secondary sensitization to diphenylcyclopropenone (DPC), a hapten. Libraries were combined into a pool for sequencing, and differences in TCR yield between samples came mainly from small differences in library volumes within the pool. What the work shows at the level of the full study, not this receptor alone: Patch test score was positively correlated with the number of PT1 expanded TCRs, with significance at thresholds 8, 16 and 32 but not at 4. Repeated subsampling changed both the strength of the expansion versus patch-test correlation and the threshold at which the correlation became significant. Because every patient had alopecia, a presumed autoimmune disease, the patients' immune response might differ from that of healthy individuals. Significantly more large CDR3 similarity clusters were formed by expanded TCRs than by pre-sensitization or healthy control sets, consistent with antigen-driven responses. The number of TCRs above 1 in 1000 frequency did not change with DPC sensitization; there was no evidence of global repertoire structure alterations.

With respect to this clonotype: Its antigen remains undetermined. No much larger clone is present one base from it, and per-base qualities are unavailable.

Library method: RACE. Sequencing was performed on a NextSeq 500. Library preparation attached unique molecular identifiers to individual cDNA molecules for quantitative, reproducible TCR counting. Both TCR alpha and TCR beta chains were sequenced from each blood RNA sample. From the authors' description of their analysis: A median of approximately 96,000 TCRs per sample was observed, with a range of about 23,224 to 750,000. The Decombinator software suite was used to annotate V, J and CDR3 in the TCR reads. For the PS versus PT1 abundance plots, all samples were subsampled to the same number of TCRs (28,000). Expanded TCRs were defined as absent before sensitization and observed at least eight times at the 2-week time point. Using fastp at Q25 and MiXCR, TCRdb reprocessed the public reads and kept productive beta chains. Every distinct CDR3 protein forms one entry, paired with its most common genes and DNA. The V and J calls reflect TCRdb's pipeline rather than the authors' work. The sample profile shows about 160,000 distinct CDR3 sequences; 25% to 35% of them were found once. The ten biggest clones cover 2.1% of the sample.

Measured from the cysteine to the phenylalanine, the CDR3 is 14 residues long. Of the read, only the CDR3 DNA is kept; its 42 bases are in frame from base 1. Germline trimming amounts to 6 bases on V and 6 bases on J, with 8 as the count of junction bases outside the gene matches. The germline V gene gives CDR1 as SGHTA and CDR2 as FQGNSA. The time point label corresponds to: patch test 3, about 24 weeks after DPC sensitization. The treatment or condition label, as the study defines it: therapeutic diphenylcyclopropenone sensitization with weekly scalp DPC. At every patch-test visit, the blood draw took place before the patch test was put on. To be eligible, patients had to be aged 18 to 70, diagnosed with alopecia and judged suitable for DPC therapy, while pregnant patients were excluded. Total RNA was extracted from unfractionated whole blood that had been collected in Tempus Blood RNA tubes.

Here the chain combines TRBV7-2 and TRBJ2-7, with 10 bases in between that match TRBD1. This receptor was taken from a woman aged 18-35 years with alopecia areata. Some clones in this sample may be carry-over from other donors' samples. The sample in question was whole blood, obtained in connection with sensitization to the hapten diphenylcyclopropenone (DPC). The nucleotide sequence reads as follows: TGTGCCAGCAGGATGGGGACAGGGGTAGGCGAGCAGTACTTC. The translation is CASRMGTGVGEQYF.